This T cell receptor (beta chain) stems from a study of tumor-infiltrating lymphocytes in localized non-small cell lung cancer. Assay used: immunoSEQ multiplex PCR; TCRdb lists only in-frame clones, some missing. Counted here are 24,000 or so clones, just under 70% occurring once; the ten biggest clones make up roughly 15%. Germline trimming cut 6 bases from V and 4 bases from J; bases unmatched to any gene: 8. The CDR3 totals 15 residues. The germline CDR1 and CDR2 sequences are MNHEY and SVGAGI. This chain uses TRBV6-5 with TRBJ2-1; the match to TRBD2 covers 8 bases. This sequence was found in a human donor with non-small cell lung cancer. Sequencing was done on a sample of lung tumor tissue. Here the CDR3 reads CASSRRLAPYNEQFF. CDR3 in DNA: TGTGCCAGCAGCCGCCGACTAGCGCCTTACAATGAGCAGTTCTTC.